This T cell receptor (beta chain) derives from a study of beta chain features in type 1 diabetes (dated by TCRdb to the late 2010s). Regarding the research as a whole: Patients and healthy donors did not differ in mean age, gender distribution, total cell number or subset yield. A total of about 100 million sorted cells were examined across all samples, and RNA yield correlated strongly with the number of cells per subset. The study compared the TCRB repertoires of sorted circulating CD4+ T cell subsets in recently diagnosed type 1 diabetes patients with those in matched healthy donors. Naive and central memory subsets were obtained from all 30 or so donors, but regulatory and stem cell-like memory subsets were isolated from only 8 patients and roughly eight healthy donors.

V is reduced by 6 bases and J by 0 bases, leaving a spacing of 11 bases between them. Looking up the germline V gene yields CDR1 MDHEN and CDR2 SYDVKM. The CDR3 covers 14 residues, taking in both the cysteine and the phenylalanine. Of all the DNA, just the CDR3 is kept, 42 bases in frame from base 1. This clone was detected a few times. It has no known antigen specificity. Base qualities were left out, and no much larger clone turns up one base away. General findings and caveats noted by the study authors: Because cDNA rather than genomic DNA was sequenced, highly expressing activated cells could have been over-represented, although no difference in activation and CD3 levels was found between groups. Fewer insertions and more nucleotide deletions at VDJ recombination sites were observed in patients with type 1 diabetes, implying thymic rearrangement abnormalities. PCR may preferentially amplify shorter templates, but because patient and control samples were amplified and corrected together, any resulting skew would affect both groups equally. Naive, central memory and regulatory TCRB repertoires appeared to be more alike among patients than among healthy donors. A moderate but significant shortening of TCRB CDR3 length was observed in type 1 diabetes patients in all four CD4+ subsets. HLA sub-analyses involved small numbers of individuals, so any influence of HLA type on TCRB rearrangement remained unresolved.

The High Capacity cDNA Reverse Transcription Kit was used to reverse transcribe all of the isolated RNA, meaning that expressed TCRB transcripts were what got sequenced. Deep immunoSEQ sequencing was performed on naive, central memory and regulatory T cell samples, with an average of roughly 3.3 million total reads per sample. Sorted cells were lysed in RLT buffer and RNA was extracted with DNase-treated RNeasy Micro or Mini kits, depending on cell number. Each cell subset was processed separately to prevent cross-contamination, with patient and healthy donor samples processed together. The immunoSEQ multiplex PCR was used to amplify TCRB sequences from cDNA, yielding 87-bp fragments that span the CDR3 region. The amplicons were sequenced using the Illumina HiSeq platform. Turning to the authors' computational methods: PCR bias was corrected computationally using synthetic template baselines, and reads within Hamming distance 2 were collapsed, with unmergeable singletons discarded. Reads were aligned against IMGT to assign V, D and J genes, CDR3 length and insertions or deletions at six rearrangement sites. Within each subset, clonotype counts were normalized to sorted cell number, and only after that were true diversity and Gini coefficients computed with the tcR R package. The overlap coefficient, calculated on TCRB nucleotide sequences, was used to quantify repertoire sharing. Out-of-frame TCRB sequences from naive cells were analyzed as a proxy for the pre-selection repertoire. TCRdb carries this immuneACCESS record with in-frame sequences only. Its versions omit some clonotypes, under half of them owing to an unresolved V gene in the studies checked, with the rest unexplained. Clone size and the V and J calls come from that table; the DNA yielded D and trimming. The sample table holds some 660,000 clones, of which over 12% were seen once. In total, the top ten clones hold just under 0.04% of the sample.

A single peripheral blood draw of approximately 110 mL on average was collected from each donor into heparinised tubes. Naive, central memory, regulatory and stem cell-like memory CD4+ T cells were sorted on a BD FACSAria II using a panel including CD45RO, CCR7, CD25, CD127, CD95 and CD27. Every sorted population had a purity above 95%. Right away, PBMCs were isolated by Lymphoprep density gradient centrifugation and were stained directly, with no culture step. Samples were stained and sorted in pairs, with one healthy donor and one patient per experiment, so that batch effects were minimized. The sequence is built from TRBV28 and TRBJ1-1; a tentative D match to TRBD1 spans 6 bases. The clonotype comes from a man younger than 35 with type 1 diabetes. Sequenced input: naive CD4+ T cells from blood. In the paper's terms, the cell subset or site label means: true naive CD4+ T cells. The CDR3 region: CASSQGGLNTEAFF. The DNA sequence is given as TGTGCCAGCAGCCAAGGGGGGCTGAACACTGAAGCTTTCTTT.